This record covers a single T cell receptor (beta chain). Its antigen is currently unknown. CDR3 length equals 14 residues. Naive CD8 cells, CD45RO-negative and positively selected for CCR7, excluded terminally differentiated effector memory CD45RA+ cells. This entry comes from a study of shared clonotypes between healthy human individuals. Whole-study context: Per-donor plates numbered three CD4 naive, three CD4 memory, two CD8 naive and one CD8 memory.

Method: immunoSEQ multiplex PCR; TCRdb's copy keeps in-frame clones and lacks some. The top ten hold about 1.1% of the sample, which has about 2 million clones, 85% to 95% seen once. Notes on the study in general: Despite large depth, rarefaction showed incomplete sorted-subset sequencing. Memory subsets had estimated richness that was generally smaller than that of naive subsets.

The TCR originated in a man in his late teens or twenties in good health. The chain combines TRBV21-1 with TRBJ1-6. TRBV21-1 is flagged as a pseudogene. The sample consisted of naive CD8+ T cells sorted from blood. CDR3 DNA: TGTGCCAGCCCCCCCGTACGGACTAATTCACCCCTCCACTTT. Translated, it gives CASPPVRTNSPLHF.